These 15 T cell receptor beta chains were sequenced from one sample in a study of T cells in Graves' hyperthyroidism and ophthalmopathy. Amplification of TCR beta CDR3 regions was performed using RNA transcripts as template. The TCR CDR3 was amplified in a first-round RT-PCR using the HTBI primer set. One entry per CDR3 protein results from TCRdb running MiXCR on the multiplex PCR reads. In the table there are about 420,000 distinct CDR3 sequences, less than 20% of which are singletons. The sample taken for sequencing was blood. The source of these receptors is a woman under 30 with Graves' hyperthyroidism.

A word on this clonotype: A read error may produce the germline difference seen at one junction end. The chain links TRBV20-1 to TRBJ2-3; 11 positions agree with TRBD2. The CDR3 totals 16 residues. Germline values: CDR1 DFQATT, CDR2 SNEGSKA (reference sequence). The CDR3 here is CSARSGLAGGADAQYF. DNA for the CDR3: TGCAGTGCTAGATCGGGGCTAGCGGGGGGCGCAGATGCGCAGTATTTT.

In this sample, this clonotype turned up many times. The chain recombines TRBV6-1 with TRBJ1-3, with D unresolved. This CDR3 comprises 16 residues. V was cut by 6 bases and J by 0 bases, with 15 bases left in between. CDR1 and CDR2 from the germline V gene are MNHNS and SASEGT. CDR3 DNA: TGTGCCAGCAGACTCGACCGACGGAGCTCTGGAAACACCATATATTTT. This translates into CASRLDRRSSGNTIYF.

This clonotype was found once. The chain links TRBV24-1 to TRBJ2-2; D not resolved. Germline-derived CDR1 and CDR2 are KGHDR and SFDVKD. The CDR3 totals 15 residues. V lost 5 bases to trimming and J lost 4 bases, with 13 bases between them. The DNA for the CDR3 is TGTGCCACCAGTGGTTCTGCCTCGGGCACCGGGGAGCTGTTTTTT. Its protein product is CATSGSASGTGELFF.

This clonotype was seen at least ten times. The chain recombines TRBV11-1 with TRBJ1-2; the match to TRBD1 covers 9 bases. Trimming cost V 7 bases and J 4 bases; bases outside gene matches: 7. Germline loops: CDR1 SGHAT, CDR2 FQDESV (reference sequence). The CDR3 runs 14 residues. The CDR3 region is CASKRQGVFYGYTF. The CDR3 DNA is TGTGCCAGCAAGAGACAGGGGGTATTCTATGGCTACACCTTC.

J is TRBJ2-1 and V is TRBV25-1; a possible D gene is TRBD2 (6 bases). V was pared by 6 bases and J by 9 bases, with 15 bases between. The CDR3 totals 13 residues. Germline lookup yields CDR1 MGHDK and CDR2 SYGVNS. The CDR3 coding sequence is TGTGCCAGCAGCGGTACTAGCTTTACTGAGCAGTTCTTC. Its translation is CASSGTSFTEQFF.

V is TRBV20-1 and J is TRBJ2-1; the D is unclear. The germline V gene encodes CDR1 DFQATT and CDR2 SNEGSKA (reference sequence). The CDR3 spans 15 residues. V lost 1 base and J lost 0, with 10 bases in between. For the CDR3, the DNA is TGCAGTGCTAGAGTTAGCCTGAGCTCCTACAATGAGCAGTTCTTC. Protein product: CSARVSLSSYNEQFF.

This chain uses TRBV7-9 with TRBJ1-1; D not resolved. Deletions cut 2 bases from V and 4 bases from J, with 11 bases between. The CDR3 has 14 residues. Germline lookup yields CDR1 SEHNR and CDR2 FQNEAQ (reference sequence). The CDR3 DNA sequence: TGTGCCAGCAGCTTAACCCCCGGAGGCACTGAAGCTTTCTTT. This translates into CASSLTPGGTEAFF.

The table lists this clonotype with many counts. CDR3 amino acids: CASSDKDRDGNTIYF. As DNA, the CDR3 is TGTGCCAGCAGTGACAAGGACAGGGATGGAAACACCATATATTTT. This chain joins TRBV12-3 or TRBV12-4 and TRBJ1-3, with 8 positions matching TRBD1. The CDR3 is 15 amino acids. Trimming at V came to 5 bases and at J to 3 bases, leaving 6 bases not matched to a gene.

This clonotype was seen at least ten times. The genes are TRBV28 and TRBJ2-7, with D hard to call. This CDR3 contains 14 residues. Germline lookup yields CDR1 MDHEN and CDR2 SYDVKM. V was cut by 6 bases and J by 1 base, with 13 bases left in between. CDR3: CASSYLPGSYEQYF. CDR3 bases: TGTGCCAGCAGCTACCTCCCCGGGTCCTACGAGCAGTACTTC.

This clonotype was observed a few times. The genes are TRBV6-1 and TRBJ2-3; D perhaps matches TRBD1 (5 bases). Germline assignment: CDR1 MNHNS and CDR2 SASEGT. The CDR3 is made up of 16 amino acids. V dropped 6 bases and J dropped 2 bases, with 18 bases sitting between them. The CDR3 spells CASSAPQGGLTDTQYF. CDR3 sequence (DNA): TGTGCCAGCAGCGCCCCCCAGGGTGGCCTCACAGATACGCAGTATTTT.

Many counts were recorded for this clonotype. The chain employs TRBV28 and TRBJ2-7; D tentatively reads TRBD1 or TRBD2 (5 bases each). V lost 2 bases to trimming and J lost 5 bases, with 16 bases between them. This CDR3 region has 15 residues. Germline CDR1 reads MDHEN; CDR2 reads SYDVKM. CDR3 coding DNA: TGTGCCAGCAGTTTACCTACGCCGGGGCTTAACGAGCAGTACTTC. It specifies CASSLPTPGLNEQYF.

A few counts support this clonotype. The gene calls are TRBV6-2 or TRBV6-3 and TRBJ2-7, with a tentative D call TRBD1 (6 bases). The germline V gene encodes CDR1 MNHEY and CDR2 SVGEGT. The CDR3 extends over 12 amino acids. Trimming took off 10 bases at V and 2 bases at J, with 12 bases between the two ends. The CDR3 sequence: CATQTGPYEQYF. CDR3 nucleotide sequence: TGTGCCACTCAGACAGGCCCCTACGAGCAGTACTTC.

The J gene is TRBJ1-5, the V gene TRBV7-2, with D perhaps matching TRBD1 (6 bases). Trimming took 4 bases from V and 6 from J, leaving 13 bases between them. This CDR3 region has 14 residues. Germline loops: CDR1 SGHTA, CDR2 FQGNSA. DNA of the CDR3: TGTGCCAGCAGCTCAATGGGGGGCAGTCAGCCCCAGCATTTT. It translates to CASSSMGGSQPQHF.

The rearrangement links TRBV5-1 to TRBJ1-2; TRBD1 is a possible D gene (5 bases). The germline V gene has CDR1 SGHRS and CDR2 YFSETQ. The CDR3 sequence is 15 residues long. Trimming stripped 4 bases from V and 7 bases from J, with 20 bases between. The chain's CDR3 is CASSPGTEIMVGYTF. The CDR3 DNA is TGCGCCAGCAGCCCGGGGACGGAGATCATGGTTGGCTACACCTTC.

This chain joins TRBV20-1 and TRBJ2-1; perhaps TRBD1 as D (6 bases). V was clipped by 5 bases and J by 8 bases, with 10 bases between them. The CDR3 runs 11 residues. Germline CDR1 DFQATT, CDR2 SNEGSKA (reference sequence). CDR3 DNA: TGCAGTGCTGATCAGGGGTATGAGCAGTTCTTC. It is translated as CSADQGYEQFF.